This T cell receptor beta chain was documented in a study of blood T cell repertoires in COVID-19. On the study more broadly: The study drew acute and convalescent COVID-19 samples from the United States, Italy and Spain. PBMCs, B-cell-depleted T cells, or T cells were the source of the cDNA or gDNA that made up the material.

Original data processing: From reference gene primer amplification, estimates of nucleated cell counts were derived. The repertoire was sequenced with immunoSEQ multiplex PCR; TCRdb's copy has only in-frame clones and lacks some. D and trimming come from the DNA, and the V and J calls and clone size come from that table. Of roughly 250,000 clones in the sample, around four fifths were seen once. Trimming shortened V by 0 bases and J by 8 bases, and 14 bases separated the two germline ends. CDR3 length: 14 residues. Looked up from germline, CDR1 is SGHKS and CDR2 is YYEKEE (reference sequence). This sequence joins TRBV5-5 and TRBJ1-2; D uncertain. Sequenced: peripheral blood. This clonotype originated in a woman in her 70s with acute or convalescent COVID-19. DNA of the CDR3: TGTGCCAGCAGCTTGGACGGATGGCCACAGGGCTACACCTTC. Amino acid sequence: CASSLDGWPQGYTF.